This T cell receptor beta chain was sequenced for a study of T cell repertoires in cytomegalovirus infection. TCRdb analysed the reads with MiXCR anew, one entry per CDR3 protein. The sample has approximately 500,000 distinct CDR3 sequences; more than 15% are singletons. This clonotype came up many times. J gave up 5 bases and V 4 bases, and 10 bases lay outside the gene matches. The CDR3 covers 16 residues. The receptor's source is a human donor in good health (CMV status not recorded). Some clones in this sample may be carry-over from other donors' samples. V and J are TRBV12-3 or TRBV12-4 and TRBJ1-5; 8 positions agree with TRBD1. The sequenced sample consisted of CD8+ T cells from PBMCs. CDR3 DNA sequence: TGTGCCAGCAGTTACCACCCCGACAGGGGCGATCAGCCCCAGCATTTT. Encoded protein: CASSYHPDRGDQPQHF.